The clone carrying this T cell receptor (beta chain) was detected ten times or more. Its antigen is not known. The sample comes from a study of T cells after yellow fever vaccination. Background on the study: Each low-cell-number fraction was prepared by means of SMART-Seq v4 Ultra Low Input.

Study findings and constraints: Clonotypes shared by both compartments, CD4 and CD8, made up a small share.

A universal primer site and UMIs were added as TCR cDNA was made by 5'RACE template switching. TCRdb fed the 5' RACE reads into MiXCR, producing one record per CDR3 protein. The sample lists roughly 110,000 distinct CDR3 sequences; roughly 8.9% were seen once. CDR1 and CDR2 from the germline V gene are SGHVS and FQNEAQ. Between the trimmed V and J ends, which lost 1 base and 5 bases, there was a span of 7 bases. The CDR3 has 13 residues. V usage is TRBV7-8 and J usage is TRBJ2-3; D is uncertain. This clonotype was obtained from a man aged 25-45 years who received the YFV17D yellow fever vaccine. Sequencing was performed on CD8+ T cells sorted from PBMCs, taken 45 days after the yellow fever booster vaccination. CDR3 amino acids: CASSLEVLDTQYF. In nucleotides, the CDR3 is TGTGCCAGCAGCTTAGAGGTGTTAGATACGCAGTATTTT.